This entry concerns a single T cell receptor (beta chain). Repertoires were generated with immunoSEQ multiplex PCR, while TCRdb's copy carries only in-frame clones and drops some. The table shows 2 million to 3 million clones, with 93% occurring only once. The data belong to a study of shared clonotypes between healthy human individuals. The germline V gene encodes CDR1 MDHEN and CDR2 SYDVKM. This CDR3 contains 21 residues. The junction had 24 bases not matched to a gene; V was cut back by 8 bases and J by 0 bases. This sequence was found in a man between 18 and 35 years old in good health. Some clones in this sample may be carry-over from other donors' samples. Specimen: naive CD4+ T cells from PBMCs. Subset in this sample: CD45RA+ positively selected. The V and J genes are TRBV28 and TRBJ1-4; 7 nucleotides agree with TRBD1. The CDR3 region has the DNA TGTGCCAGCGGGCTCTCTGAAGGGGGACAGTCCTTCGGTACAACTAATGAAAAACTGTTTTTT. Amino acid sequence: CASGLSEGGQSFGTTNEKLFF.